This T cell receptor (beta chain) was recorded in a study of T cells in Graves' hyperthyroidism and ophthalmopathy. Germline lookup yields CDR1 LNHDA and CDR2 SQIVND (reference sequence). The CDR3 contains 16 residues. J gave up 6 bases and V 5 bases, and 10 bases lay outside the gene matches. Amplification of TCR beta CDR3 regions used RNA as the template. The TCR CDR3 first-round RT-PCR relied on the HTBI primer set. TCRdb passed the multiplex PCR reads through MiXCR, listing each CDR3 protein once. Here the sample spans fewer than 450,000 distinct CDR3 sequences, roughly an eighth being singletons.

The chain recombines TRBV19 with TRBJ2-5, with TRBD2 identical over 12 bases. The material sequenced was blood. The origin of this receptor is a man in his forties or fifties with Graves' ophthalmopathy. The CDR3 sequence is CASSGPSGRAGKTQYF. Written as DNA, the CDR3 is TGTGCCAGTAGTGGCCCTAGCGGGAGGGCCGGAAAGACCCAGTACTTC. Combining the CDR3 with reference TRBV19 and TRBJ2-5 gives the whole variable domain DGGITQSPKYLFRKEGQNVTLSCEQNLNHDAMYWYRQDPGQGLRLIYYSQIVNDFQKGDIAEGYSVSREKKESFPLTVTSAQKNPTAFYLCASSGPSGRAGKTQYFGPGTRLLVL.